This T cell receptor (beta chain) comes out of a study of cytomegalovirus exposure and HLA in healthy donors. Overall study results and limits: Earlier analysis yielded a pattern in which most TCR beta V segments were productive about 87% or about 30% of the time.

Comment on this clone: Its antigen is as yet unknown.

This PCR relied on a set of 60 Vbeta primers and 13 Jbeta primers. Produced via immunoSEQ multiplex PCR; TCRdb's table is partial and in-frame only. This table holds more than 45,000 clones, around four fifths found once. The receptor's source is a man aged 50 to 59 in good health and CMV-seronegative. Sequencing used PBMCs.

Here the CDR3 reads CASRGGPGELFF. As DNA, the CDR3 is TGTGCCAGCAGAGGGGGTCCCGGGGAGCTGTTTTTT. The chain recombines TRBV7-8 with TRBJ2-2; TRBD1 is a possible D gene (6 bases). Trimming stripped 6 bases from V and 6 bases from J, with 8 bases between. Looked up from germline, CDR1 is SGHVS and CDR2 is FQNEAQ. This CDR3 is 12 amino acids long.